These 21 T cell receptor beta chains were all obtained from the same sample, sequenced in a study of lymphopenia after photon versus proton radiotherapy. TCRdb keeps only in-frame clones here, not all; method: immunoSEQ multiplex PCR. The sample holds fewer than 30,000 clones; about 92% are singletons and the top ten take approximately 0.81%. The sample consisted of peripheral blood, taken from a patient treated with photon-based radiotherapy. These receptor sequences come from a woman between 50 and 59 years old with cholangiocarcinoma.

This chain links TRBV9 with TRBJ1-4; a weak D match, TRBD1 (5 bases). Germline V gives CDR1 SGDLS, CDR2 YYNGEE. The V end lost 2 bases, the J end lost 5 bases, and 10 bases lay between the germline ends. CDR3 length: 14 amino acids. As DNA, the CDR3 is TGTGCCAGCAGCGTGGAAGGGGAAAATGAAAAACTGTTTTTT. Protein sequence: CASSVEGENEKLFF.

The genes are TRBV6-4 and TRBJ2-2; 10 bases are shared with TRBD2. V gave up 7 bases and J gave up 1 base; unmatched junction bases: 3. The CDR3 spans 15 residues. The V gene's germline CDR1 is MRHNA and CDR2 SNTAGT. CDR3 loop: CASMASGGNTGELFF. CDR3 nucleotides: TGTGCCAGCATGGCTAGCGGGGGGAACACCGGGGAGCTGTTTTTT.

This chain joins TRBV6-6 and TRBJ1-2, with D unclear. Germline values: CDR1 MNHNY, CDR2 SVGAGI (reference sequence). The CDR3 sequence is 14 residues long. V lost 7 bases and J lost 2, with 14 bases in between. The CDR3 loop is CASTPWEGNYGYTF. The CDR3 nucleotides read TGTGCCAGCACCCCATGGGAGGGAAACTATGGCTACACCTTC.

The V and J genes are TRBV27 and TRBJ2-5, with 7 bases that match TRBD2. Germline CDR1 is MNHEY and CDR2 is SMNVEV (reference sequence). The CDR3 runs 14 residues. V lost 6 bases and J lost 5; bases outside the gene matches: 9. The CDR3 is CASSAIGGFETQYF. DNA of the CDR3: TGTGCCAGCAGCGCCATCGGGGGGTTTGAGACCCAGTACTTC.

The chain employs TRBV10-1 and TRBJ1-1; 7 nucleotides line up with TRBD1. CDR3 length equals 13 residues. With 7 bases clipped from V and 7 bases from J, the junction kept 9 bases outside the gene matches. Germline CDR1 WNHNN, CDR2 SYGVQD (reference sequence). CDR3 DNA: TGCGCCAGCAAGAAGGGACAGTTATTTGAAGCTTTCTTT. It encodes CASKKGQLFEAFF.

The chain is built from TRBV9 and TRBJ2-7, with D unresolved. V lost 0 bases, J lost 0 bases, and 16 bases lay in between. Germline V CDR1 and CDR2: SGDLS, YYNGEE. The CDR3 loop spans 17 amino acids. The DNA of the CDR3 is TGTGCCAGCAGCGTAGCTCCCCTGGTAGGGTCCTCCTACGAGCAGTACTTC. This sequence encodes CASSVAPLVGSSYEQYF.

V gene TRBV19 combines with J gene TRBJ2-5, with D perhaps TRBD1 (5 bases). The ends were cut back, 3 bases at V and 5 bases at J, with 19 bases in the middle. This CDR3 is 16 amino acids long. The germline V gene has CDR1 LNHDA and CDR2 SQIVND (reference sequence). The CDR3: CASSMGRGRTMETQYF. The CDR3 region has the DNA TGTGCCAGTAGTATGGGGCGAGGTCGGACGATGGAGACCCAGTACTTC.

This clone was seen once. The CDR3 DNA reads TGTGCCAGCAGCTTATTTGGGGGGCAAGAGACCCAGTACTTC. Protein: CASSLFGGQETQYF. This chain connects TRBV11-2 to TRBJ2-5, with a possible D match to TRBD2 (6 bases). V gave up 2 bases and J gave up 2 bases, with 9 bases separating them. The CDR3 loop spans 14 amino acids. Germline V gene data show CDR1 as SGHAT and CDR2 as FQNNGV. The whole variable domain, remainder taken from reference TRBV11-2 and TRBJ2-5, is EAGVAQSPRYKIIEKRQSVAFWCNPISGHATLYWYQQILGQGPKLLIQFQNNGVVDDSQLPKDRFSAERLKGVDSTLKIQPAKLEDSAVYLCASSLFGGQETQYFGPGTRLLVL.

The chain carries TRBV5-8 and TRBJ2-7; D is undetermined. In germline, CDR1 is SGHTS, CDR2 YDEGEE. Trimming took 6 bases from V and 0 from J, leaving 10 bases between them. The CDR3 has 13 amino acids. The CDR3 DNA reads as TGTGCCAGCACAAGCGTTTACTCCTACGAGCAGTACTTC. This codes for CASTSVYSYEQYF.

This clone was observed a few times. This sequence joins TRBV14 and TRBJ2-2; 10 bases are shared with TRBD1. Germline lookup yields CDR1 SGHDN and CDR2 FVKESK. The CDR3 consists of 17 residues. V was pared by 3 bases and J by 4 bases, with 8 bases of the junction left unmatched. Here the CDR3 reads CASSQIPGTGVTGELFF. The CDR3 DNA follows: TGTGCCAGCAGCCAGATTCCCGGGACAGGGGTCACCGGGGAGCTGTTTTTT.

V and J are TRBV5-4 and TRBJ1-2, with D uncertain. Germline V CDR1 and CDR2: SGHNT, YYREEE (reference sequence). Trimming took 0 bases from V and 4 from J, leaving 7 bases between them. The CDR3 sequence is 13 residues long. DNA of the CDR3: TGTGCCAGCAGCTTGGAGGAGCTCTATGGCTACACCTTC. Amino acids: CASSLEELYGYTF.

Written as DNA, the CDR3 is TGTGCCAGCAGCCCTAGCGGGGGGGCCGCAGATACGCAGTATTTT. This gives the protein CASSPSGGAADTQYF. The chain uses TRBV11-2 and TRBJ2-3; TRBD2 agrees at 12 bases. V lost 5 bases to trimming and J lost 4 bases; unmatched junction nucleotides: 4. Germline V CDR1 and CDR2: SGHAT, FQNNGV. CDR3 size: 15 residues.

The chain recombines TRBV4-3 with TRBJ2-2; D tentatively reads TRBD1 or TRBD2 (5 bases each). Germline V CDR1 and CDR2: LGHNA, YSLEER. The CDR3 is 18 amino acids. V dropped 0 bases and J dropped 2 bases, with 16 bases sitting between them. In nucleotides, the CDR3 is TGCGCCAGCAGCCAAGAACCCTCCGGGACGGCTAACACCGGGGAGCTGTTTTTT. Protein: CASSQEPSGTANTGELFF.

In DNA, the CDR3 is TGTGCCAGCTCCGGAACCTTTACAAACTACGAGCAGTACTTC. This sequence encodes CASSGTFTNYEQYF. The rearrangement joins TRBV18 to TRBJ2-7; D not resolved. Trimming shortened V by 6 bases and J by 3 bases, and 15 bases separated the two germline ends. Germline assignment: CDR1 KGHSH and CDR2 LQKENI. This CDR3 has 14 amino acids.

The CDR3: CASARGNTEAFF. The CDR3 nucleotides are TGTGCCAGCGCGAGAGGGAACACTGAAGCTTTCTTT. The genes are TRBV7-9 and TRBJ1-1, with unresolved D. The CDR3 runs 12 residues. Germline CDR1 reads SEHNR; CDR2 reads FQNEAQ (reference sequence). V was pared by 8 bases and J by 1 base, with 8 bases between.

A few counts support this clone. The chain is built from TRBV29-1 and TRBJ1-1; a possible D gene is TRBD1 (5 bases). The CDR3 contains 13 residues. CDR1 and CDR2 (germline): SQVTM, ANQGSEA. Trimming stripped 7 bases from V and 1 base from J, with 13 bases between. CDR3 amino acids: CSGRGQGNTEAFF. CDR3 DNA: TGCAGCGGGCGCGGGCAGGGGAACACTGAAGCTTTCTTT.

The chain joins TRBV11-2 to TRBJ2-7; TRBD2 agrees at 8 bases. V lost 1 base and J lost 3; bases outside the gene matches: 17. Per germline, CDR1 SGHAT and CDR2 FQNNGV. The CDR3 sequence is 19 residues long. The CDR3 DNA sequence: TGTGCCAGCAGCTTAGTAGCGGCAGCGGGGGCGCAATATGGCTACGAGCAGTACTTC. It specifies CASSLVAAAGAQYGYEQYF. The entire variable domain, with the rest obtained from reference TRBV11-2 and TRBJ2-7, is as follows: EAGVAQSPRYKIIEKRQSVAFWCNPISGHATLYWYQQILGQGPKLLIQFQNNGVVDDSQLPKDRFSAERLKGVDSTLKIQPAKLEDSAVYLCASSLVAAAGAQYGYEQYFGPGTRLTVT.

J is TRBJ1-2 and V is TRBV19; TRBD1 aligns across 7 bases. Germline V gene data show CDR1 as LNHDA and CDR2 as SQIVND (reference sequence). Losses at the gene ends were 5 bases for V and 1 base for J; bases not matched to a gene: 10. This CDR3 region has 16 residues. The CDR3 nucleotides read TGTGCCAGTAGTGCAACCGGGACAGCAATTAACTATGGCTACACCTTC. Amino acids: CASSATGTAINYGYTF.

This chain uses TRBV4-1 with TRBJ1-4; D remains unclear. Trimming cost V 3 bases and J 0 bases, with 8 bases left between them. The germline V gene encodes CDR1 MGHRA and CDR2 YSYEKL. There are 15 residues in the CDR3. The CDR3 sequence: CASSQPLATNEKLFF. The CDR3 nucleotides read TGCGCCAGCAGCCAGCCCTTAGCAACTAATGAAAAACTGTTTTTT.

The genes are TRBV4-3 and TRBJ2-3; 10 bases are a match to TRBD2. Germline V gives CDR1 LGHNA, CDR2 YSLEER. CDR3 length: 16 amino acids. The junction had 3 bases not matched to a gene; V was cut back by 1 base and J by 2 bases. The DNA for the CDR3 is TGCGCCAGCAGCCAAGTTACTAGCGGGACCACAGATACGCAGTATTTT. Its protein is CASSQVTSGTTDTQYF.

The gene calls are TRBV7-9 and TRBJ1-4; TRBD1 is a possible D gene (5 bases). The CDR3 is made up of 16 amino acids. CDR1 is SEHNR and CDR2 is FQNEAQ in the germline V gene (reference sequence). The germline V and J ends were trimmed by 1 base and 5 bases, with 14 bases remaining between them. CDR3 sequence reads: CASSLGPGTDNEKLFF. The CDR3 coding sequence is TGTGCCAGCAGCTTAGGACCCGGGACCGACAATGAAAAACTGTTTTTT.